The entry below gives a single TCR beta chain sequence along with its context. These data are taken from a study of blood T cell repertoires in COVID-19. The wider study: Sites in the United States, Italy and Spain provided acute and convalescent COVID-19 samples. T cells, B-cell-depleted T cells, or PBMCs supplied cDNA or gDNA.

CDR1 and CDR2 from the germline V gene are MNHNY and SVGAGI (reference sequence). With 0 bases removed from V and 7 bases from J, the gap between germline ends came to 12 bases. This CDR3 comprises 15 residues. Repertoires were generated with immunoSEQ multiplex PCR, while TCRdb's copy carries only in-frame clones and drops some. Among about 95,000 clones listed, more than 75% were seen once. Specimen: peripheral blood. The sequence derives from a human donor in a cohort sampled during active COVID-19. The V call is TRBV6-6, the J call TRBJ1-4; possibly TRBD1 for D (6 bases). The CDR3 DNA follows: TGTGCCAGCAGTTACTCGCAGGGGCGCAGTGAAAAACTGTTTTTT. Its translation is CASSYSQGRSEKLFF.